This T cell receptor beta chain originates from a study of cytomegalovirus exposure and HLA in healthy donors. Across the study: In an early release, HLA-typed donors contributed 80 million to 95 million unique TCR sequences. Study conclusions and caveats: Clonal expansion was found to be greater in HLA-associated TCR beta chains than in equally common others in a later analysis. Judged likely to be a sequencing artifact was a cluster of highly shared sequence variants.

The PCR had 60 Vbeta and 13 Jbeta primers. Measured with immunoSEQ multiplex PCR; TCRdb has only the in-frame clones, and not every one. In the table there are roughly 100,000 clones, around 63% of which are singletons. This clone was counted a few times. What it binds is not known. The sequence was collected from a man younger than 45 in good health and CMV-seronegative. What was sequenced was PBMCs.

Here the CDR3 reads CASSSTGTGPLFNTGELFF. The CDR3 DNA reads as TGTGCCAGCAGCTCTACGGGGACAGGGCCCCTCTTTAACACCGGGGAGCTGTTTTTT. The V call is TRBV14, the J call TRBJ2-2; TRBD1 matches 9 bases. The CDR3 consists of 19 residues. Per the germline V gene, CDR1 is SGHDN and CDR2 is FVKESK. The ends lost 5 bases at V and 2 bases at J; junction bases unmatched: 15.